Below, one TCR beta chain is given with its context. Its binding antigen is unknown. Base-call qualities are not available, and no considerably larger clone is one nucleotide away. This specimen comes from a study of blood T cell repertoires in COVID-19 (dated by TCRdb to the early 2020s). Study-wide context: Samples covering the acute and convalescent phases of COVID-19 were provided by collaborators in the United States, Italy and Spain. Sample metadata almost always included a de-identified subject ID, COVID-19 status, age in years and sex. The prospective study material was composed of cDNA or gDNA derived from T cells, B-cell-depleted T cells, or PBMCs. The repertoires were released in a freely available public database intended as a resource for research on the immune response to SARS-CoV-2. Where available, HLA class I and class II types were obtained from metadata supplied by the sample provider rather than from assay-based typing. The dataset comprised deeply sampled blood TCRbeta repertoires from subjects exposed to, actively infected with, or recovered from COVID-19. Samples came from the ongoing ImmuneRACE study (first 160 participants) plus 1,254 subjects from 6 global collaborators. Broader findings and caveats from the paper: The quantity of clinical and demographic metadata differed by source and by participant and was supplied without curation.

TCRbeta CDR3 regions were amplified from genomic DNA using the immunoSEQ Assay, a bias-controlled multiplex PCR. The original methods were these. Within the assay, amplification of reference gene primers was used to estimate how many nucleated cells each sample contained. To quantify the absolute abundance of each unique TCRbeta CDR3 rearrangement, sequence reads were collapsed and filtered. For each sample, productive Simpson clonality was calculated as the square root of Simpson's diversity index over productive rearrangements. The immuneACCESS repertoire file appears here via TCRdb, limited to in-frame rearrangements. These files lack a portion of the clones; in checked studies, under half of the deficit traces to unresolved V genes, and the cause of the others is not known. The V and J calls and the clone size are those of that table, but D and trimming were determined from the DNA. The sample has roughly 250,000 clones on record, 75% to 90% of them singletons. The top ten hold around 6% of the sample.

Participants in the prospective study were enrolled through a virtual design, were aged roughly 18 to 90 years, and lived in roughly 24 United States geographic areas. In the prospective study, cohorts were assigned on the basis of participant-reported clinical history obtained from a screening survey and a study questionnaire. Each participant in the prospective study had whole blood, serum and a nasopharyngeal or oropharyngeal swab collected by mobile phlebotomists. Prospective study participants could optionally give additional blood draws and questionnaires over an approximately 2-month period. Blood samples from the prospective study were shipped frozen or at room temperature prior to DNA extraction. The germline V gene gives CDR1 as SQVTM and CDR2 as ANQGSEA. Its CDR3 holds 16 amino acids, cysteine through phenylalanine. The only DNA kept is the CDR3, 48 bases in frame from the first base. Germline trimming amounts to 4 bases on V and 0 bases on J, with 6 as the count of junction bases outside the gene matches.

The receptor comes from a woman aged 25 to 39 with acute COVID-19. The chain uses TRBV29-1 and TRBJ1-5; 10 central nucleotides agree with TRBD1. The sample comprised PBMCs or T cells enriched from blood (not recorded which). The CDR3 reads as follows: CSVGGQGSHSNQPQHF. The nucleotides read TGCAGCGTTGGGGGACAGGGGAGCCATAGCAATCAGCCCCAGCATTTT.